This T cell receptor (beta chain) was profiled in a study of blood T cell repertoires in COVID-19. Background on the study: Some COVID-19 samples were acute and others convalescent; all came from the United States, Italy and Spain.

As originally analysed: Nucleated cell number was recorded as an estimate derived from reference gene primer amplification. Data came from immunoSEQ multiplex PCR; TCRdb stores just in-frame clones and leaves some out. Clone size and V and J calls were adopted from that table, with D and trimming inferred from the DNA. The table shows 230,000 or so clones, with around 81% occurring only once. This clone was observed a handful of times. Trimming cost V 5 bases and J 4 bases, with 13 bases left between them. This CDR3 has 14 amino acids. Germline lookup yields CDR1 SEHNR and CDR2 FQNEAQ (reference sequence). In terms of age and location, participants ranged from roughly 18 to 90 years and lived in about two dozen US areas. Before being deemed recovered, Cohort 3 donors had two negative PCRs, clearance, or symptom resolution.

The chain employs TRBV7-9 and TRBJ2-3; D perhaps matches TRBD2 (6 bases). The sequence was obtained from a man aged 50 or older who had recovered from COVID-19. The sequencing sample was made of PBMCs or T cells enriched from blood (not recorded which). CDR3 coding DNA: TGTGCCAGCAGCCCGGGACTCGTGTCAGATACGCAGTATTTT. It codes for CASSPGLVSDTQYF.